This T cell receptor beta chain was obtained from a study of shared clonotypes between healthy human individuals. Study context: A donor's plate count was three for CD4 naive and three for CD4 memory; CD8 naive had two and CD8 memory one.

Germline assignment: CDR1 MGHRA and CDR2 YSYEKL. This CDR3 has 16 amino acids. After removal of 0 bases from V and 3 bases from J, the junction contained 8 bases not matched to a gene. Overall study results and limits: In contrast to clonotypes shared by all four donors, non-shared clonotypes had lower generation probabilities. It was observed that 5% to 6.5% of naive CD4 clonotypes were shared across a handful of donors.

Here immunoSEQ multiplex PCR was the method, and the copy in TCRdb shows in-frame clones only, minus some. The data contain approximately 82,000 clones, 62% of them singletons. Details on this clone: Its antigen is unidentified.

This sequence was found in a man younger than 45 in good health. The specimen sequenced was memory CD8+ T cells sorted from blood. Subset meaning: CD45RO+ cells pooled with CCR7-negative TemRA cells. The chain links TRBV4-1 to TRBJ2-7, with TRBD1 matching over 7 bases. This chain's CDR3 is CASSQEQGYHHYEQYF. The CDR3 nucleotides read TGCGCCAGCAGCCAAGAACAGGGGTATCATCACTACGAGCAGTACTTC.